These 23 T cell receptor beta chains came from one sample sequenced in a study of spatial heterogeneity in lung cancer. TCRdb ran MiXCR on the 5' RACE reads and lists one entry per CDR3 protein. The top ten clones hold 4.5% to 6.5% of a sample with 25,000 or so distinct CDR3 sequences, 4% to 5% of them seen once. The time point was: sample taken at primary tumor resection. The specimen comprised PBMCs, sampled at surgery. These receptors all stem from a male donor with early-stage non-small cell lung cancer.

This clonotype has a count of ten or more. This sequence joins TRBV28 and TRBJ2-1; 9 bases are shared with TRBD2. The CDR3 extends over 17 amino acids. J gave up 0 bases and V 7 bases, and 10 bases lay outside the gene matches. The germline V gene encodes CDR1 MDHEN and CDR2 SYDVKM. DNA for the CDR3: TGTGCCAGCACCTCTAGCGGGATGCCTCACTCCTACAATGAGCAGTTCTTC. Amino acids: CASTSSGMPHSYNEQFF.

This clonotype showed up many times. V and J are TRBV5-1 and TRBJ2-6, with TRBD1 as a possible D gene (5 bases). The CDR3 consists of 15 residues. Trimming stripped 2 bases from V and 0 bases from J, with 6 bases between. Germline V gene sequence: CDR1 SGHRS, CDR2 YFSETQ. CDR3 sequence: CASSFRASGANVLTF. Written as DNA, the CDR3 is TGCGCCAGCAGCTTCAGGGCCTCTGGGGCCAACGTCCTGACTTTC.

This clonotype has ten or more counts. This sequence joins TRBV5-1 and TRBJ2-2, with a weak D call TRBD2 (6 bases). The CDR3 covers 14 residues. Germline values: CDR1 SGHRS, CDR2 YFSETQ. Trimming cost V 3 bases and J 5 bases, with 11 bases left between them. In DNA form, the CDR3 reads TGCGCCAGCAGCTGGCAGGGAGGTACCGGGGAGCTGTTTTTT. Translation gives CASSWQGGTGELFF.

This clonotype showed up many times. CDR3 residues: CASSVQGYEQYF. CDR3 sequence (DNA): TGTGCCAGCAGTGTACAGGGATACGAGCAGTACTTC. The chain couples TRBV28 to TRBJ2-7, with D tentatively TRBD1 (6 bases). Germline CDR1 is MDHEN and CDR2 is SYDVKM. This CDR3 comprises 12 residues. V was trimmed by 5 bases and J by 4 bases, leaving 9 bases between them.

This clonotype was seen many times. V gene TRBV7-3 combines with J gene TRBJ2-1, with D maybe TRBD2 (6 bases). Trimming removed 1 base at V and 0 bases at J, with 10 bases between. In germline, CDR1 is SGHTA, CDR2 FQGTGA. CDR3 length: 16 residues. CDR3 sequence reads: CASSLSTSPSYNEQFF. For the CDR3, the DNA is TGTGCCAGCAGCTTAAGTACTAGCCCCTCCTACAATGAGCAGTTCTTC. Full variable domain (missing parts from reference TRBV7-3 and TRBJ2-1): GAGVSQTPSNKVTEKGKYVELRCDPISGHTALYWYRQSLGQGPEFLIYFQGTGAADDSGLPNDRFFAVRPEGSVSTLKIQRTERGDSAVYLCASSLSTSPSYNEQFFGPGTRLTVL.

This clonotype was observed many times. The genes are TRBV15 and TRBJ2-3; possible D gene TRBD2, 6 bases. Trimming removed 2 bases from V and 1 base from J, with 13 bases in between. This CDR3 has 16 residues. The germline CDR1 and CDR2 sequences are LNHNV and YYDKDF (reference sequence). This CDR3 is CATSRNGGAGTDTQYF. The CDR3 DNA reads TGTGCCACCAGCAGAAACGGAGGGGCGGGCACAGATACGCAGTATTTT.

This clonotype was detected many times. The chain recombines TRBV5-8 with TRBJ2-7, with TRBD2 matching over 12 bases. CDR3 length: 18 amino acids. V lost 0 bases, J lost 0 bases, and 7 bases stayed unmatched. Germline assignment: CDR1 SGHTS and CDR2 YDEGEE. CDR3 DNA sequence: TGTGCCAGCAGCTTGGCTAGCGGGAGGGCCCGAGACTCCTACGAGCAGTACTTC. This codes for CASSLASGRARDSYEQYF. The whole variable domain, filled in from reference TRBV5-8 and TRBJ2-7, reads EAGVTQSPTHLIKTRGQQATLRCSPISGHTSVYWYQQALGLGLQFLLWYDEGEERNRGNFPPRFSGRQFPNYSSELNVNALELEDSALYLCASSLASGRARDSYEQYFGPGTRLTVT.

This clonotype has ten or more counts. V gene TRBV5-1 combines with J gene TRBJ1-4; no clear D. Trimming removed 1 base from V and 0 bases from J, with 7 bases in between. Germline V CDR1 and CDR2: SGHRS, YFSETQ. The CDR3 length is 15 residues. The CDR3 loop is CASSLRDATNEKLFF. In DNA, the CDR3 is TGCGCCAGCAGCTTGCGAGATGCAACTAATGAAAAACTGTTTTTT.

Ten or more counts support this clonotype. J is TRBJ2-5 and V is TRBV19; 10 positions match TRBD1. J was trimmed by 10 bases and V by 5 bases; bases with no gene match: 7. The CDR3 is made up of 13 amino acids. The germline gives CDR1 LNHDA, CDR2 SQIVND (reference sequence). In DNA form, the CDR3 reads TGTGCCAGTAGTCCCGGGACAGGGGTTGGCCAGTACTTC. Protein sequence: CASSPGTGVGQYF.

This clonotype was counted only a few times. The chain uses TRBV6-5 and TRBJ1-1; D gene ambiguous. Germline-derived CDR1 and CDR2 are MNHEY and SVGAGI. This CDR3 contains 18 residues. The V gene lost 2 bases and the J gene lost 0 bases, with 19 bases spanning the gap. CDR3 sequence: CASSYGYGGADMNTEAFF. DNA for the CDR3: TGTGCCAGCAGTTACGGGTACGGAGGAGCAGATATGAACACTGAAGCTTTCTTT.

This clonotype came up many times. V usage is TRBV4-2 and J usage is TRBJ1-2; D might be TRBD1 (5 bases). CDR1 and CDR2 from the germline V gene are LGHNA and YNFKEQ. V lost 0 bases, J lost 2 bases, and 10 bases lay in between. This CDR3 has 15 residues. CDR3 DNA sequence: TGTGCCAGCAGCCAAGATTTTACAGGCAACTATGGCTACACCTTC. Translated, it gives CASSQDFTGNYGYTF.

The CDR3 region is CASSQQGASEKLFF. CDR3 bases: TGTGCCAGCAGCCAACAGGGGGCTTCTGAAAAACTGTTTTTT. J is TRBJ1-4 and V is TRBV2, with TRBD1 matching over 9 bases. The junction had 6 bases not matched to a gene; V was cut back by 6 bases and J by 7 bases. The CDR3 has 14 residues. Per the germline V gene, CDR1 is SNHLY and CDR2 is FYNNEI.

This clonotype was seen repeatedly, ten times or more. This chain links TRBV28 with TRBJ2-7; D is perhaps TRBD1 (6 bases). Trimming removed 4 bases at V and 4 bases at J, with 8 bases between. The CDR3 contains 12 residues. Germline CDR1 and CDR2: MDHEN and SYDVKM. CDR3 in DNA: TGTGCCAGCAGTTCGACAGGTTACGAGCAGTACTTC. Its translation: CASSSTGYEQYF. Full variable domain (rest looked up from reference TRBV28 and TRBJ2-7): DVKVTQSSRYLVKRTGEKVFLECVQDMDHENMFWYRQDPGLGLRLIYFSYDVKMKEKGDIPEGYSVSREKKERFSLILESASTNQTSMYLCASSSTGYEQYFGPGTRLTVT.

The table lists this clonotype with many counts. The chain combines TRBV5-1 with TRBJ1-5; D is undetermined. Looked up from germline, CDR1 is SGHRS and CDR2 is YFSETQ. V dropped 0 bases and J dropped 0 bases, with 7 bases sitting between them. The CDR3 totals 15 residues. For the CDR3, the DNA is TGCGCCAGCAGCTTGGACGGATATAGCAATCAGCCCCAGCATTTT. Its translation is CASSLDGYSNQPQHF.

This clonotype was seen repeatedly, ten times or more. The gene calls are TRBV9 and TRBJ2-7; D unclear. This CDR3 contains 14 residues. The V end was cut by 0 bases, the J end by 4 bases, with 11 bases between. Germline loops: CDR1 SGDLS, CDR2 YYNGEE. The CDR3 DNA reads TGTGCCAGCAGCGTAGGATTGGGGTGGTACGAGCAGTACTTC. Protein sequence: CASSVGLGWYEQYF. Full variable domain (outside the CDR3, taken from reference TRBV9 and TRBJ2-7): DSGVTQTPKHLITATGQRVTLRCSPRSGDLSVYWYQQSLDQGLQFLIQYYNGEERAKGNILERFSAQQFPDLHSELNLSSLELGDSALYFCASSVGLGWYEQYFGPGTRLTVT.

There are many counts of this clonotype. This chain links TRBV12-3 or TRBV12-4 with TRBJ2-5; no reliable D call. The CDR3 runs to 15 residues. Trimming cost V 3 bases and J 2 bases, with 13 bases left between them. DNA for the CDR3: TGTGCCAGCAGTTTCCGAGAAGGGCCTCAAGAGACCCAGTACTTC. The encoded protein is CASSFREGPQETQYF.

In its sample, this clonotype was seen many times. The gene calls are TRBV28 and TRBJ1-1; TRBD1 agrees at 9 bases. CDR1 and CDR2 from the germline V gene are MDHEN and SYDVKM. The CDR3 runs to 13 residues. With 6 bases clipped from V and 4 bases from J, the junction kept 3 bases outside the gene matches. CDR3 loop: CASRRDRVTEAFF. In DNA form, the CDR3 reads TGTGCCAGCAGACGGGACAGGGTCACTGAAGCTTTCTTT.

The sample holds many counts of this clonotype. This chain links TRBV19 with TRBJ1-5; D is unclear. Trimming took 7 bases from V and 1 from J, leaving 14 bases between them. There are 15 residues in the CDR3. CDR1 LNHDA and CDR2 SQIVND come from the germline V gene (reference sequence). This CDR3 is CASTSDWRSNQPQHF. The DNA for the CDR3 is TGTGCCAGTACCTCAGACTGGAGGAGCAATCAGCCCCAGCATTTT.

This clonotype is labeled as medium-sized. The gene calls are TRBV5-1 and TRBJ2-5, with D maybe TRBD1 (6 bases). Trimming removed 3 bases from V and 3 bases from J, with 12 bases in between. Germline assignment: CDR1 SGHRS and CDR2 YFSETQ. The CDR3 is made up of 14 amino acids. Here the CDR3 reads CASSSVGQKETQYF. The CDR3 DNA reads as TGCGCCAGCAGCTCCGTCGGACAGAAAGAGACCCAGTACTTC.

This clonotype has at least ten counts. The chain has TRBV6-5 and TRBJ2-3; no reliable D call. The germline CDR1 and CDR2 sequences are MNHEY and SVGAGI. The CDR3 consists of 17 residues. V was shortened by 0 bases and J by 5 bases, with 18 bases between the two germline ends. DNA for the CDR3: TGTGCCAGCAGTTACTCGATGTGGGCCTTAGAAGGAGATACGCAGTATTTT. It translates to CASSYSMWALEGDTQYF.

This clonotype has ten or more counts. The chain employs TRBV28 and TRBJ2-7; D call uncertain. This CDR3 is built from 12 residues. Germline V CDR1 and CDR2: MDHEN, SYDVKM. The V gene lost 6 bases and the J gene lost 6 bases, with 12 bases spanning the gap. The CDR3 region has the DNA TGTGCCAGCAGGTCCGGCCCCTCCGAGCAGTACTTC. It translates to CASRSGPSEQYF.

This clonotype has a count of ten or more. The CDR3 DNA reads as TGTGCCAGCAATAAACGCCGGACAGGGGGTCCCAAAAACATTCAGTACTTC. Amino acid sequence: CASNKRRTGGPKNIQYF. This chain connects TRBV28 to TRBJ2-4; 10 bases map to TRBD1. Germline loops: CDR1 MDHEN, CDR2 SYDVKM. The V gene end was trimmed by 7 bases and the J gene end by 2 bases; junction bases not matched to a gene: 11. This CDR3 region has 17 residues.

This clonotype was counted at least ten times. The V and J genes are TRBV5-5 and TRBJ2-3; D is ambiguous. CDR1 is SGHKS and CDR2 is YYEKEE in the germline V gene (reference sequence). Between the trimmed V and J ends, which lost 0 bases and 9 bases, there was a span of 14 bases. This CDR3 is built from 14 residues. The CDR3 sequence: CASSLALAVRTQYF. The CDR3 coding sequence is TGTGCCAGCAGCTTGGCCTTGGCGGTTCGCACGCAGTATTTT.